The count of the clone carrying this T cell receptor beta chain is one. The data were taken from a study of tumor T cells in aggressive B-cell lymphoma. TCRdb's copy holds only in-frame clones and misses some; the assay was immunoSEQ multiplex PCR. Here the sample spans roughly 1,700 clones, over 65% being singletons. CDR3 length: 13 amino acids. The germline V and J ends were trimmed by 5 bases and 5 bases, with 10 bases remaining between them. In germline, CDR1 is SEHNR, CDR2 FQNEAQ (reference sequence). Sequencing used tumor tissue. This rearrangement joins TRBV7-9 to TRBJ2-1, with D perhaps matching TRBD2 (6 bases). This clonotype was obtained from an adult with diffuse large B cell lymphoma. CDR3 protein: CASSGDWNNEQFF. CDR3 coding DNA: TGTGCCAGCAGCGGGGACTGGAACAATGAGCAGTTCTTC.